This TCR beta chain stems from a study of beta chain features in type 1 diabetes. The entirety of the isolated RNA underwent reverse transcription, so expressed TCRB transcripts were sequenced. The assay was immunoSEQ multiplex PCR, and TCRdb's table has in-frame clones only and misses some. The sample lists roughly 610,000 clones, roughly 16% occurring once. This clone was found a few times. The CDR3 length is 13 residues. V lost 2 bases to trimming and J lost 7 bases; unmatched junction nucleotides: 1. The germline CDR1 and CDR2 sequences are SGDLS and YYNGEE. This receptor was obtained from a man between 18 and 35 years old in good health. Sequenced: naive CD4+ T cells from blood. This chain uses TRBV9 with TRBJ1-5, with TRBD1 matching 9 bases. CDR3 loop: CASSVGQGQPQHF. In DNA form, the CDR3 reads TGTGCCAGCAGCGTGGGACAGGGACAGCCCCAGCATTTT.